The rows below give T cell receptor beta chains drawn from one sample of a study of graft-versus-host responses after intestinal transplantation. Using immunoSEQ multiplex PCR, the repertoire was profiled, and TCRdb retains in-frame clones only, with some absent. Here the sample spans tens of thousands of clones, around nine tenths being singletons. The sequencing here drew on PBMCs, taken 26 days after transplant. These receptors were taken from a human patient who received an intestinal transplant, so some T cells may come from the graft donor. CDR3s include the opening cysteine and the closing phenylalanine or tryptophan. D genes are given only for firm matches. Where a row states a size, it is once, few, many or the class of an expanded clone; other rows omit it.

clone_size,j_call,v_call,d_call,cdr3_aa,cdr3_nt
-,TRBJ2-5,TRBV14,-,CASRGVGQETQYF,TGTGCCAGCAGAGGAGTTGGGCAAGAGACCCAGTACTTC
-,TRBJ1-1,TRBV4-1,-,CASSQHRTPLNTEAFF,TGCGCCAGCAGCCAGCACAGGACCCCATTGAACACTGAAGCTTTCTTT
-,TRBJ1-2,TRBV28,-,CASSPMVLTGSSNYGYTF,TGTGCCAGCAGTCCTATGGTCCTGACAGGTTCGTCTAACTATGGCTACACCTTC
few,TRBJ1-6,TRBV28,-,CASANNYNSPLHF,TGTGCCAGTGCCAACAACTATAATTCACCCCTCCACTTT
-,TRBJ2-3,TRBV5-4,TRBD2,CASSLAPGTKKGEYF,TGTGCCAGCAGCTTGGCCCCCGGGACTAAAAAAGGGGAGTATTTT
-,TRBJ2-5,TRBV19,TRBD2,CASRIAGEFGQETQYF,TGTGCCAGTAGAATAGCGGGGGAGTTCGGACAAGAGACCCAGTACTTC
once,TRBJ2-5,TRBV2,-,CASSERSSDQETQYF,TGTGCCAGCAGTGAGAGGTCGTCCGACCAAGAGACCCAGTACTTC
-,TRBJ1-3,TRBV9,-,CASSAPERGSGNTIYF,TGTGCCAGCAGCGCCCCGGAAAGAGGATCTGGAAACACCATATATTTT
-,TRBJ2-7,TRBV5-1,TRBD2,CASSRRLAGGLDDEQYF,TGCGCCAGCAGCAGACGACTAGCGGGAGGGTTGGATGACGAGCAGTACTTC
-,TRBJ2-2,TRBV29-1,TRBD1,CSVVGTGVGTGELFF,TGCAGCGTTGTGGGGACAGGGGTAGGGACCGGGGAGCTGTTTTTT
-,TRBJ2-1,TRBV19,TRBD2,CASSIWGTSGKRGNEQFF,TGTGCCAGTAGTATTTGGGGAACTAGCGGGAAGAGGGGGAATGAGCAGTTCTTC
-,TRBJ2-3,TRBV27,TRBD1,CASSLRGQGTDTQYF,TGTGCCAGCAGTTTAAGGGGACAGGGTACAGATACGCAGTATTTT
-,TRBJ1-2,TRBV19,TRBD1,CASIARDSHNYGYTF,TGTGCCAGTATCGCCCGGGACAGTCATAACTATGGCTACACCTTC
-,TRBJ1-1,TRBV6-5,TRBD1,CASSYTGGADTEAFF,TGTGCCAGCAGTTATACAGGGGGCGCGGACACTGAAGCTTTCTTT
once,TRBJ2-7,TRBV5-5,-,CASSLVLVRNYEQYF,TGTGCCAGCAGCTTGGTGCTCGTCAGGAACTACGAGCAGTACTTC
-,TRBJ2-1,TRBV27,-,CASSLFWGDEQFF,TGTGCCAGCAGTTTATTTTGGGGGGATGAGCAGTTCTTC
-,TRBJ2-4,TRBV28,TRBD2,CASSLAGKNIQYF,TGTGCCAGCAGTCTAGCGGGGAAAAACATTCAGTACTTC
once,TRBJ2-2,TRBV7-6,-,CASSLRGDTGELFF,TGTGCCAGCAGCTTACGAGGTGACACCGGGGAGCTGTTTTTT
-,TRBJ2-3,TRBV11-3,-,CASSEGISWGGSTDTQYF,TGTGCCAGCAGCGAGGGAATTAGTTGGGGGGGCTCGACAGATACGCAGTATTTT
once,TRBJ2-2,TRBV4-1,TRBD2,CASSQYTSGGAGELFF,TGCGCCAGCAGCCAATACACTAGCGGGGGGGCCGGGGAGCTGTTTTTT
once,TRBJ2-1,TRBV7-6,TRBD2,CASGAFLGGRDNEQFF,TGTGCCAGCGGGGCATTTCTGGGCGGGAGAGACAATGAGCAGTTCTTC
-,TRBJ1-2,TRBV29-1,-,CSVDLEIRTGSINYGYTF,TGCAGCGTTGACCTCGAAATAAGGACCGGGAGTATTAACTATGGCTACACCTTC
few,TRBJ1-2,TRBV5-1,-,CASSLHNYGYTF,TGCGCCAGCAGCTTACATAACTATGGCTACACCTTC
-,TRBJ2-5,TRBV6-1,-,CASSEENPQGEETQYF,TGTGCCAGCAGTGAAGAGAATCCCCAGGGCGAAGAGACCCAGTACTTC
-,TRBJ2-5,TRBV28,TRBD2,CASSPSKFGGGGGETQYF,TGTGCCAGCAGCCCCTCCAAGTTCGGGGGGGGAGGAGGAGAGACCCAGTACTTC
-,TRBJ1-1,TRBV2,-,CASGEDYNTEAFF,TGTGCCAGCGGCGAAGACTATAACACTGAAGCTTTCTTT
-,TRBJ2-5,TRBV25-1,-,CASSDGETQYF,TGTGCCAGCAGTGACGGGGAGACCCAGTACTTC
-,TRBJ2-7,TRBV6-1,-,CASREILLGYEQYF,TGTGCCAGCAGGGAGATTCTCCTAGGCTACGAGCAGTACTTC
-,TRBJ2-3,TRBV29-1,-,CSVGGAADTQYF,TGCAGCGTCGGGGGTGCAGCAGATACGCAGTATTTT
-,TRBJ1-1,TRBV6-5,-,CASSYRIAEEAFF,TGTGCCAGCAGTTACAGGATCGCGGAGGAAGCTTTCTTT
once,TRBJ2-7,TRBV27,-,CASSSGPHYEQYF,TGTGCCAGCAGTTCAGGCCCCCACTACGAGCAGTACTTC
-,TRBJ1-1,TRBV6-4,-,CASNLNPGSRRTEAFF,TGTGCCAGCAACCTGAACCCCGGGTCAAGGAGGACTGAAGCTTTCTTT
once,TRBJ2-3,TRBV7-2,-,CASSSARGWVDTQYF,TGTGCCAGCAGCTCAGCCAGGGGCTGGGTGGATACGCAGTATTTT
-,TRBJ2-3,TRBV5-1,-,CASSPGRGRDTQYF,TGCGCCAGCAGCCCCGGTCGGGGGAGGGATACGCAGTATTTT
-,TRBJ2-2,TRBV4-1,-,CASSQDRTIGELFF,TGCGCCAGCAGCCAAGATAGGACTATCGGGGAGCTGTTTTTT
-,TRBJ2-1,TRBV7-8,-,CASSSSGVPYNEQFF,TGTGCCAGCAGCTCCTCAGGGGTCCCCTACAATGAGCAGTTCTTC
-,TRBJ1-6,TRBV9,-,CASSPSPADRTNSPLHF,TGTGCCAGCAGCCCCTCCCCCGCGGACAGAACAAATTCACCCCTCCACTTT
-,TRBJ2-7,TRBV5-6,TRBD2,CASSSVSGRAGHPYEQYF,TGTGCCAGCAGCTCAGTTAGCGGGAGGGCTGGGCACCCCTACGAGCAGTACTTC
-,TRBJ1-5,TRBV15,TRBD1,CATSTAGGRQPQHF,TGTGCCACCAGCACCGCAGGGGGGAGACAGCCCCAGCATTTT
-,TRBJ2-2,TRBV6-5,TRBD1,CASRWQGATGELFF,TGTGCCAGTAGGTGGCAGGGGGCCACCGGGGAGCTGTTTTTT
-,TRBJ2-1,TRBV7-9,TRBD2,CASSPTSGSWNEQFF,TGTGCCAGCAGCCCGACTAGCGGGAGTTGGAATGAGCAGTTCTTC
-,TRBJ1-2,TRBV7-3,TRBD1,CASSLGGGGHGYTF,TGTGCCAGCAGCTTAGGAGGAGGGGGCCATGGCTACACCTTC
-,TRBJ2-6,TRBV10-3,-,CAILQDIGANVLTF,TGTGCCATCTTGCAAGACATTGGGGCCAACGTCCTGACTTTC
-,TRBJ1-2,TRBV28,TRBD1,CASSARGPYGYTF,TGTGCCAGCAGTGCCAGGGGGCCCTATGGCTACACCTTC
-,TRBJ2-1,TRBV6-1,TRBD2,CASSERARGDEQFF,TGTGCCAGCAGTGAACGGGCCCGGGGGGATGAGCAGTTCTTC
-,TRBJ1-4,TRBV19,-,CASSARGNEKLFF,TGTGCCAGTAGCGCTCGGGGTAATGAAAAACTGTTTTTT
-,TRBJ1-1,TRBV28,-,CASSSNTEAFF,TGTGCCAGCAGTTCTAACACTGAAGCTTTCTTT
once,TRBJ2-3,TRBV5-1,TRBD1,CASSLGTGGDTQYF,TGCGCCAGCAGCTTGGGGACAGGGGGAGATACGCAGTATTTT
-,TRBJ2-7,TRBV27,-,CASSLGQGIPYEQYF,TGTGCCAGCAGTTTAGGGCAGGGAATACCCTACGAGCAGTACTTC
-,TRBJ1-2,TRBV9,TRBD1,CASSKQGFNYGYTF,TGTGCCAGCAGCAAACAGGGGTTTAACTATGGCTACACCTTC
-,TRBJ1-1,TRBV4-3,-,CASSPGVATEAFF,TGCGCCAGCAGCCCCGGGGTGGCCACTGAAGCTTTCTTT
-,TRBJ2-5,TRBV10-3,TRBD1,CAISESGDRQETQYF,TGTGCCATCAGTGAGTCTGGGGACAGGCAAGAGACCCAGTACTTC
-,TRBJ1-2,TRBV15,-,CATSREQDLLYGYTF,TGTGCCACCAGCAGAGAACAGGACCTACTCTATGGCTACACCTTC
-,TRBJ2-5,TRBV7-7,-,CASSGGVHTQETQYF,TGTGCTAGCAGCGGAGGCGTTCATACCCAAGAGACCCAGTACTTC
-,TRBJ1-4,TRBV6-5,-,CASSFVTVSPGEKLFF,TGTGCCAGCAGTTTCGTGACCGTCTCGCCGGGTGAAAAACTGTTTTTT
-,TRBJ2-1,TRBV27,TRBD2,CASSLYPSSGGPYNEQFF,TGTGCCAGCAGTTTATACCCATCTAGCGGGGGGCCCTACAATGAGCAGTTCTTC